This TCR beta chain was identified during a study of shared clonotypes between healthy human individuals. Within Nashville, Tennessee resided all donors, each a Caucasian adult. The authors divided CD4+ cells into CD45RA+ naive and CD45RA-negative memory subsets. Sequencing was performed with immunoSEQ multiplex PCR; in TCRdb, only in-frame clones are kept and a portion is missing. The sample lists roughly 1 million clones; about 76% were seen once. V shed 2 bases and J shed 8 bases, with 18 bases lying between them. The CDR3 runs 15 residues. Germline V lookup: CDR1 KGHSH, CDR2 LQKENI. J is TRBJ1-2 and V is TRBV18, with D hard to call. This TCR was recovered from a man younger than 35 in good health. Sequenced sample: memory CD4+ T cells sorted from blood. This sample's subset: CD45RA-negative fraction. Written as DNA, the CDR3 is TGTGCCAGCTCACCAGGCAGGCCCTCCGGGGTAGGCTACACCTTC. It translates to CASSPGRPSGVGYTF.